Following are 4 T cell receptor beta chains from one sample sequenced in a study of cytomegalovirus exposure and HLA in healthy donors. Sequencing used immunoSEQ multiplex PCR; TCRdb keeps in-frame clones, though not all of them. The sample holds around 120,000 clones; around 88% are singletons and the top ten take around 1.9%. Material: PBMCs. These receptor sequences come from a man younger than 30 in good health and CMV-seronegative.

J is TRBJ2-2 and V is TRBV2; D remains unclear. CDR1 and CDR2 from the germline V gene are SNHLY and FYNNEI. The CDR3 consists of 15 residues. Trimming removed 4 bases from V and 6 bases from J, with 15 bases in between. The CDR3 loop reads CASSAVPMLAGELFF. Written as DNA, the CDR3 is TGTGCCAGCAGTGCGGTCCCCATGTTAGCCGGGGAGCTGTTTTTT.

V is TRBV18 and J is TRBJ1-3; TRBD1 matches 8 bases. The CDR3 has 16 residues. Germline assignment: CDR1 KGHSH and CDR2 LQKENI. With 3 bases clipped from V and 4 bases from J, the junction kept 8 bases outside the gene matches. The CDR3 reads CASSPETPGGGNTIYF. In nucleotides, the CDR3 is TGTGCCAGCTCACCGGAAACGCCAGGGGGCGGAAACACCATATATTTT.

This chain connects TRBV11-2 to TRBJ2-3, with D possibly TRBD2 on 7 matching bases. Germline assignment: CDR1 SGHAT and CDR2 FQNNGV. Trimming removed 3 bases at V and 2 bases at J, with 12 bases between. CDR3 length: 15 residues. CDR3 amino acids: CASSLGGGATDTQYF. CDR3 coding DNA: TGTGCCAGCAGCTTGGGAGGGGGGGCCACAGATACGCAGTATTTT. Full variable domain (outside the CDR3, taken from reference TRBV11-2 and TRBJ2-3): EAGVAQSPRYKIIEKRQSVAFWCNPISGHATLYWYQQILGQGPKLLIQFQNNGVVDDSQLPKDRFSAERLKGVDSTLKIQPAKLEDSAVYLCASSLGGGATDTQYFGPGTRLTVL.

The CDR3, as DNA: TGCGCCAGCAGCTTAAAACGGGGTACCTACAATGAGCAGTTCTTC. Translated: CASSLKRGTYNEQFF. This chain uses TRBV5-1 with TRBJ2-1, with TRBD2 as a possible D gene (5 bases). In germline, CDR1 is SGHRS, CDR2 YFSETQ. The V and J ends lost 2 bases and 2 bases respectively, with 11 bases between them. CDR3 length equals 15 residues.